These T cell receptor beta chains were read from a single sample in a study of cytomegalovirus exposure and HLA in healthy donors. Sequenced by immunoSEQ multiplex PCR; TCRdb stores in-frame clones only, minus some. The sample has roughly 230,000 clones, roughly 81% seen once. Sequencing used PBMCs. Receptors originate from a girl aged 2-10 years in good health and CMV-seronegative. Both conserved end residues are part of each CDR3. Each record gives: V gene, D gene, J gene, clone size, CDR3 DNA, CDR3 protein. D genes are given only for firm matches. The size of a clone is reported for some rows only, either as once, few or many, or as a class for expanded clones.

>TRBV19|NA|TRBJ1-2|once
TGTGCCAGTAGTTGGAACAGAAACTATGGCTACACCTTC
CASSWNRNYGYTF
>TRBV11-2|NA|TRBJ2-1|NA
TGTGCCAGCAGCTTCCGAGCAGCGAACAATGAGCAGTTCTTC
CASSFRAANNEQFF
>TRBV19|NA|TRBJ1-5|NA
TGTGCCAGTAGTATCGGGTCAGCCAGCAATCAGCCCCAGCATTTT
CASSIGSASNQPQHF
>TRBV30|TRBD1|TRBJ2-2|NA
TGTGCCTGGAGGGTCATGATAACAGGGGGCACCGGGGAGCTGTTTTTT
CAWRVMITGGTGELFF
>TRBV7-9|NA|TRBJ1-2|once
TGTGCCAGCAGCGGCCGGGGACTAGGGTCAGTAGACGATGGCTACACCTTC
CASSGRGLGSVDDGYTF
>TRBV2|NA|TRBJ2-5|NA
TGTGCCAGCAGGAGACTTCCAGAAGAGACCCAGTACTTC
CASRRLPEETQYF
>TRBV19|NA|TRBJ2-2|once
TGTGCCAGTAGTATAGGAATCATAACTGGGGAGCTGTTTTTT
CASSIGIITGELFF
>TRBV19|NA|TRBJ2-5|once
TGTGCCAGTAGCTCGTGGACAGAGCAAGAGACCCAGTACTTC
CASSSWTEQETQYF
>TRBV7-9|NA|TRBJ1-4|NA
TGTTCCAGCAGCTCCATTAATCAAAGGGGGTCACTGTTTTTT
CSSSSINQRGSLFF
>TRBV12-5|TRBD1|TRBJ1-5|once
TGTGCTAGTGGTTTGCTGGGACAGGGGGGCAATCAGCCCCAGCATTTT
CASGLLGQGGNQPQHF
>TRBV9|TRBD1|TRBJ2-1|NA
TGTGCCAGCAGCGTAGAGCTCTCCGGTTTTAGGGGGCATGAGCAGTTCTTC
CASSVELSGFRGHEQFF
>TRBV5-6|TRBD2|TRBJ2-2|NA
TGTGCCAGCAGCTTGGTTAGCGGGAGTTACAACACCGGGGAGCTGTTTTTT
CASSLVSGSYNTGELFF
>TRBV6-1|TRBD1|TRBJ2-7|NA
TGTGCCAGCAGTGCTTCCCCGACAGGGTCCTACGAGCAGTACTTC
CASSASPTGSYEQYF
>TRBV11-2|NA|TRBJ1-6|NA
TGTGCCAGCAGCTTCGGGCAGGGAGGGTCACCCCTCCACTTT
CASSFGQGGSPLHF
>TRBV6-5|NA|TRBJ2-7|NA
TGTGCCAGCAGTGAAGACTGGGGGGCCTACGAGCAGTACTTC
CASSEDWGAYEQYF
>TRBV10-3|TRBD1|TRBJ1-2|NA
TGTGCCATCAGCGGGACAGGGGGAGGCGGCTACACCTTC
CAISGTGGGGYTF
>TRBV19|TRBD2|TRBJ2-5|NA
TGTGCCAGTAGTATACTCACGCCTAGCGGATACCAAGAGACCCAGTACTTC
CASSILTPSGYQETQYF
>TRBV18|NA|TRBJ2-2|NA
TGTGCCAGCTCACCCCTACCTAACACCGGGGAGCTGTTTTTT
CASSPLPNTGELFF
>TRBV5-1|NA|TRBJ1-2|NA
TGCGCCAGCAGCTTGGGGACAGTGAACTATGGCTACACCTTC
CASSLGTVNYGYTF
>TRBV5-1|TRBD1|TRBJ1-2|NA
TGCGCCAGCAGGAACAGGGGTACCGATGGCTACACCTTC
CASRNRGTDGYTF
>TRBV6-5|NA|TRBJ2-2|NA
TGTGCCAGCAGTTACCAGGGAGGAAACACCGGGGAGCTGTTTTTT
CASSYQGGNTGELFF
>TRBV4-1|TRBD2|TRBJ2-1|NA
TGCGCCAGCAGCCAAGATTCAGCGGGAGGGTACAATGAGCAGTTCTTC
CASSQDSAGGYNEQFF
>TRBV5-1|NA|TRBJ1-4|NA
TGCGCCAGCAGCTCAGGACATACCCCAAGCGAAAAACTGTTTTTT
CASSSGHTPSEKLFF
>TRBV7-3|NA|TRBJ2-5|once
TGTGCCAGCAGCTTAACCGCGGGGATAGGGGAGACCCAGTACTTC
CASSLTAGIGETQYF
>TRBV12-5|TRBD1|TRBJ1-4|NA
TGTGCTAGTGGTTTGGTACGGGTCGGGACAGGGGGCGAAAAACTGTTTTTT
CASGLVRVGTGGEKLFF
>TRBV10-2|TRBD1|TRBJ2-7|NA
TGCGCCAGCAGTGAATCACCCCTAGGGGGCAGATACGAGCAGTACTTC
CASSESPLGGRYEQYF
>TRBV20-1|TRBD1|TRBJ2-1|NA
TGCAGTGCTAGAGATTTGGGACAGTCGTTCTTC
CSARDLGQSFF
>TRBV19|TRBD2|TRBJ2-1|NA
TGTGCCAGTAGATCTAGCGGGGGGGCCTACAATGAGCAGTTCTTC
CASRSSGGAYNEQFF
>TRBV9|TRBD1|TRBJ2-1|NA
TGTGCCAGCAGCGTAGACGGACAGGGTGGCGTCAATGAGCAGTTCTTC
CASSVDGQGGVNEQFF